The present T cell receptor beta chain was sequenced within a study of CD8+CD57+ T cells in acquired aplastic anemia. Those patients picked for sequencing had displayed CD8+CD57+ cell expansion on flow cytometry. Patient blood was sampled before any therapy had been received. This clonotype appeared a single time. CDR3 size: 11 residues. Germline loops: CDR1 DFQATT, CDR2 SNEGSKA (reference sequence). V was trimmed by 4 bases and J by 6 bases, leaving 10 bases between them. CDR3 and TCR beta VDJ profiling relied on genomic DNA as the template. Each CDR3 protein gets one entry after TCRdb re-called the reads with MiXCR. The sample lists some 200,000 distinct CDR3 sequences, around half occurring once.

The sequenced sample consisted of sorted CD4+, CD8+, or CD8+CD57+ T cells (not recorded which) from PBMCs. The chain uses TRBV20-1 and TRBJ2-7; D tentatively reads TRBD1 or TRBD2 (5 bases each). The TCR originated in a human donor with aplastic anemia. CDR3 loop: CSATGAAEQYF. CDR3 bases: TGCAGTGCTACCGGGGCCGCCGAGCAGTACTTC.